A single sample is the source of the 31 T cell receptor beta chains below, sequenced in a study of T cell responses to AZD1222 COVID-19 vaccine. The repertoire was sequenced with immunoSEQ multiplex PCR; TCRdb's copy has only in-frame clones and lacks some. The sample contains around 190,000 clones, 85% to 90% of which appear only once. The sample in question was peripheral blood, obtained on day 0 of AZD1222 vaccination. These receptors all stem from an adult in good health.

CDR3 in amino acids: CASSQRGGGLAEAFF. The CDR3 DNA sequence: TGTGCCAGCAGCCAGCGCGGGGGAGGTCTGGCTGAAGCTTTCTTT. The chain has TRBV14 and TRBJ1-1; D possibly corresponds to TRBD1 (5 bases). This CDR3 has 15 residues. V lost 3 bases and J 6 bases, leaving 17 bases between the germline ends. Germline-derived CDR1 and CDR2 are SGHDN and FVKESK. The variable domain in full, with the rest retrieved from reference TRBV14 and TRBJ1-1, is EAGVTQFPSHSVIEKGQTVTLRCDPISGHDNLYWYRRVMGKEIKFLLHFVKESKQDESGMPNNRFLAERTGGTYSTLKVQPAELEDSGVYFCASSQRGGGLAEAFFGQGTRLTVV.

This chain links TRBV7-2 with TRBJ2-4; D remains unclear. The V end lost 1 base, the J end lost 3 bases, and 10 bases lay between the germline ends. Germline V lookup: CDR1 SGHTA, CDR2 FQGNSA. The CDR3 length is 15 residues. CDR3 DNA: TGTGCCAGCAGCTTAGAGTCCAGGCTCAAAAACATTCAGTACTTC. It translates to CASSLESRLKNIQYF.

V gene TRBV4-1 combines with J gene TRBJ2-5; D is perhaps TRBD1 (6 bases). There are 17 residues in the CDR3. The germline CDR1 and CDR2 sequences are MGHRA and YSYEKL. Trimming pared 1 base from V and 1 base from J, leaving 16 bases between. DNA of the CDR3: TGCGCCAGCAGCCAAGCACAAAGCAGGGGTCCCCAAGAGACCCAGTACTTC. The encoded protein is CASSQAQSRGPQETQYF.

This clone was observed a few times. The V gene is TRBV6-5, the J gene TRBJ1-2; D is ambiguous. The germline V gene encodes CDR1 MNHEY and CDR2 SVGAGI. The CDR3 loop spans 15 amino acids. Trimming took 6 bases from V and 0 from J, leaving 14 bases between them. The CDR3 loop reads CASSLRRTSNYGYTF. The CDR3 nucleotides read TGTGCCAGCAGCTTACGGAGGACCTCTAACTATGGCTACACCTTC.

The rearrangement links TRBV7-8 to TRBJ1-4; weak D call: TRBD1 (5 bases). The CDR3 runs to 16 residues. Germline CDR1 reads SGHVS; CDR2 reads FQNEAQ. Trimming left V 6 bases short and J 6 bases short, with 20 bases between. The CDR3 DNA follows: TGTGCCAGCAGGGGACGTGGGGGTGGAATAGATGAAAAACTGTTTTTT. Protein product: CASRGRGGGIDEKLFF.

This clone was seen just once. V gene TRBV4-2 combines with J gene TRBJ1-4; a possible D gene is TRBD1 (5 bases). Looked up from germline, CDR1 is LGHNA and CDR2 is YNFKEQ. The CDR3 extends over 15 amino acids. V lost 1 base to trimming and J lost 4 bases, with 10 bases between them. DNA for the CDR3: TGTGCCAGCAGCCAAGTTTCAGGGCGTAATGAAAAACTGTTTTTT. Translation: CASSQVSGRNEKLFF.

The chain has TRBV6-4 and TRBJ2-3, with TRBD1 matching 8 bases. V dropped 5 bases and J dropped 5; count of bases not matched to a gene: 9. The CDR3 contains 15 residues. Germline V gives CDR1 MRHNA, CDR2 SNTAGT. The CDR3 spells CASSPTGGKGDTQYF. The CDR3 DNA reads TGTGCCAGCAGTCCCACAGGGGGGAAGGGAGATACGCAGTATTTT.

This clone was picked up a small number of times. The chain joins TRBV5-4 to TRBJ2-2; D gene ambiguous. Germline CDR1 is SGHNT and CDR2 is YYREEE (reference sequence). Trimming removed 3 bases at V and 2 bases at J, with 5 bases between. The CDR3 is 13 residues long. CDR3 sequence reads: CASSSLNTGELFF. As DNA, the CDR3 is TGTGCCAGCAGCTCACTAAACACCGGGGAGCTGTTTTTT.

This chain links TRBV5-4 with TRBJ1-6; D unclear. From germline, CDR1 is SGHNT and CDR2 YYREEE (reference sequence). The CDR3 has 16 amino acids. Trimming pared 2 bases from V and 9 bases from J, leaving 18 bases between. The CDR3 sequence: CASSFWVGSGGSPLHF. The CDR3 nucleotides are TGTGCCAGCAGCTTTTGGGTGGGGTCAGGAGGTTCACCCCTCCACTTT.

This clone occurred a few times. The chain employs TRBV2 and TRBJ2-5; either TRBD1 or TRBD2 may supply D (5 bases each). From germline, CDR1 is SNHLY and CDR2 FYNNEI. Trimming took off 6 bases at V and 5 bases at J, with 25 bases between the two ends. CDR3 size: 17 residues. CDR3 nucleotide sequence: TGTGCCAGCAGGCTTTCGTATTGGGGGAGTCAGCAGGAGACCCAGTACTTC. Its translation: CASRLSYWGSQQETQYF.

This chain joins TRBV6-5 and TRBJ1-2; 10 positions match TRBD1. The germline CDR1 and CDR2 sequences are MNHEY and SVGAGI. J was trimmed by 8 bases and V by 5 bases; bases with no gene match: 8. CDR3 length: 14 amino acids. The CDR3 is CASSPTGGVLGYTF. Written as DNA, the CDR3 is TGTGCCAGCAGTCCGACAGGGGGCGTCTTGGGCTACACCTTC.

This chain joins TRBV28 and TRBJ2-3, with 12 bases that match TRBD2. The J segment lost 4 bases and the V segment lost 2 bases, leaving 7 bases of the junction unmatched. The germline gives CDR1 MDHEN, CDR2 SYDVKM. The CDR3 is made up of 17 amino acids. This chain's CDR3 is CASSLTLAGGTADTQYF. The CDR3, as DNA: TGTGCCAGCAGTTTAACGCTAGCGGGAGGGACGGCAGATACGCAGTATTTT.

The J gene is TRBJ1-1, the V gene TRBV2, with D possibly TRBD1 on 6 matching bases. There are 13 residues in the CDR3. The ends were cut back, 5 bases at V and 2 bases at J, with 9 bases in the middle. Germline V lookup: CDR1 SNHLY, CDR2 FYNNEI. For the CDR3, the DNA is TGTGCCAGCAGTCAGGGGTTTAACACTGAAGCTTTCTTT. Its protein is CASSQGFNTEAFF.

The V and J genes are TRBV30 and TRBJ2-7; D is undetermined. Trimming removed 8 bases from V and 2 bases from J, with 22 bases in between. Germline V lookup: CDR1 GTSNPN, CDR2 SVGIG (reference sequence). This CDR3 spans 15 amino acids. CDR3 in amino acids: CAAESRVRGPYEQYF. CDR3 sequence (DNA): TGTGCCGCCGAGAGCCGGGTCCGCGGCCCCTACGAGCAGTACTTC.

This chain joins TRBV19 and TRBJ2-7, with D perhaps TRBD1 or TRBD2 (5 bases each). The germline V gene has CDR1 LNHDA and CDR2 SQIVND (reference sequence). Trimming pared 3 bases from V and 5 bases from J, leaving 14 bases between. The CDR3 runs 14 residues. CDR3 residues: CASSIGTQSHEQYF. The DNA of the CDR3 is TGTGCCAGTAGTATTGGGACCCAATCACACGAGCAGTACTTC. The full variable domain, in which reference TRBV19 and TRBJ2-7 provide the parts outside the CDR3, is DGGITQSPKYLFRKEGQNVTLSCEQNLNHDAMYWYRQDPGQGLRLIYYSQIVNDFQKGDIAEGYSVSREKKESFPLTVTSAQKNPTAFYLCASSIGTQSHEQYFGPGTRLTVT.

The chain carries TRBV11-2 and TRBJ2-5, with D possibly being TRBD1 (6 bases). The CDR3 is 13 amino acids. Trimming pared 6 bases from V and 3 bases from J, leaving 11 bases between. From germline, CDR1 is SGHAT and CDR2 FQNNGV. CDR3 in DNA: TGTGCCAGCAGTAGGGGACACGAAGAGACCCAGTACTTC. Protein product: CASSRGHEETQYF.

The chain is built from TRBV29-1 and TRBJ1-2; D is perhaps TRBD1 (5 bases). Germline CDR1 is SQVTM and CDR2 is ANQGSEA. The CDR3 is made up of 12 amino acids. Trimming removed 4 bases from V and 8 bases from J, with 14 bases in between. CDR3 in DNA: TGCAGCGTTGCTAACCAGGGTAGGGGCTACACCTTC. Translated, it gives CSVANQGRGYTF.

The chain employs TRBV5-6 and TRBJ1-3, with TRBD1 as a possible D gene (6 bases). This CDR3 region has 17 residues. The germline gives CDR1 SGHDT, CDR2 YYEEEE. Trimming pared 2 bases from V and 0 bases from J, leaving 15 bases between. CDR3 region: CASSFRTVRSSGNTIYF. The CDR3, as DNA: TGTGCCAGCAGCTTCCGGACAGTCCGATCCTCTGGAAACACCATATATTTT.

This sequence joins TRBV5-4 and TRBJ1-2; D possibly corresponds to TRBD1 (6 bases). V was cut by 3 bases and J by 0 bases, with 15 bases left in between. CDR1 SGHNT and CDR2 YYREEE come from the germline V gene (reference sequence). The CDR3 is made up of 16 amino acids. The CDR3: CASSSPTGRSNYGYTF. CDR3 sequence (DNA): TGTGCCAGCAGCTCTCCAACAGGGCGTTCTAACTATGGCTACACCTTC.

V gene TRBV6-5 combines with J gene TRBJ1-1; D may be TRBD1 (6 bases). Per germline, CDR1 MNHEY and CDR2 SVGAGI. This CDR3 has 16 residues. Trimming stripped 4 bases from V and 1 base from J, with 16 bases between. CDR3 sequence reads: CASSWTSRGQNTEAFF. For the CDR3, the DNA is TGTGCCAGCAGTTGGACCTCTCGGGGGCAGAACACTGAAGCTTTCTTT.

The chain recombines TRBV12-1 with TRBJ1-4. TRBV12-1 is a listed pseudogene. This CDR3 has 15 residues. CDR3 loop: CASSLRAPRGEKLFF. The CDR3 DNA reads TGTGCCAGCAGCCTCCGGGCCCCGAGGGGAGAAAAACTGTTTTTT.

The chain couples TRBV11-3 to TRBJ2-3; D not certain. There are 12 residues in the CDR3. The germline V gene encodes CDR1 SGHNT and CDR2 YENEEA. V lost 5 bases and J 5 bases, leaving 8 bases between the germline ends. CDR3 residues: CASSADGDTQYF. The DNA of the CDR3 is TGTGCCAGCAGCGCTGACGGAGATACGCAGTATTTT.

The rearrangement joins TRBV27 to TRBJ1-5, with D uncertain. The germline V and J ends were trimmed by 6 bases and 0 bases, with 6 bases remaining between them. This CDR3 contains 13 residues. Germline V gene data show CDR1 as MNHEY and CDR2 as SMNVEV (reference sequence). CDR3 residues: CASSFYSNQPQHF. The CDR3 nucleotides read TGTGCCAGCAGCTTCTATAGCAATCAGCCCCAGCATTTT.

This CDR3 is CASSIHTHSNQPQHF. CDR3 bases: TGTGCCAGCTCCATCCATACGCATAGCAATCAGCCCCAGCATTTT. The chain combines TRBV6-5 with TRBJ1-5; D gene unclear. V gave up 8 bases and J gave up 0 bases, with 14 bases separating them. The CDR3 runs 15 residues. The germline gives CDR1 MNHEY, CDR2 SVGAGI.

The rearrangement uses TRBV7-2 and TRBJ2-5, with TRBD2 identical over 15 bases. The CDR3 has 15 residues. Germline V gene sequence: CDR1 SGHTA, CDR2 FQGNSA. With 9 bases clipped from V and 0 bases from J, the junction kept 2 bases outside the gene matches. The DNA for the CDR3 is TGTGCCAGAGGACTAGCGGGAGGGAACCAAGAGACCCAGTACTTC. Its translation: CARGLAGGNQETQYF.

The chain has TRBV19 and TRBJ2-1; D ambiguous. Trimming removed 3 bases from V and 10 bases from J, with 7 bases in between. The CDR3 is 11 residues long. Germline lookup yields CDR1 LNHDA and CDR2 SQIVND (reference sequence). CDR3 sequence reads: CASSMIREQFF. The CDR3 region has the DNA TGTGCCAGTAGTATGATTAGGGAGCAGTTCTTC.

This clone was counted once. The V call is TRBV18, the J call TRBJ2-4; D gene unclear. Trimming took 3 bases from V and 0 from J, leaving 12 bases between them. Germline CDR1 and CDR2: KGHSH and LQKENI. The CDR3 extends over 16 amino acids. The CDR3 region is CASSPSQLLAKNIQYF. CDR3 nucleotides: TGTGCCAGCTCACCCTCACAGCTTCTAGCCAAAAACATTCAGTACTTC.

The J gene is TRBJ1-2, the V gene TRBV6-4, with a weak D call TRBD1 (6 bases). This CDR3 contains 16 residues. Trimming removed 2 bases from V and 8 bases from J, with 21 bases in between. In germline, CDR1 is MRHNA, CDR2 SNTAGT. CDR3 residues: CASSDLPGTSTRGYTF. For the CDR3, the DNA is TGTGCCAGCAGTGACCTCCCCGGGACATCGACGCGAGGCTACACCTTC.

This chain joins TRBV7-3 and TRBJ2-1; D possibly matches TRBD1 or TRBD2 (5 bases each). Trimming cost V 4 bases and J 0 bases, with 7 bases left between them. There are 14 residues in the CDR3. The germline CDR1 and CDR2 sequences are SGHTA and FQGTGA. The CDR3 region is CASSWGSSYNEQFF. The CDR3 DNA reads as TGTGCCAGCAGCTGGGGGTCCTCCTACAATGAGCAGTTCTTC.

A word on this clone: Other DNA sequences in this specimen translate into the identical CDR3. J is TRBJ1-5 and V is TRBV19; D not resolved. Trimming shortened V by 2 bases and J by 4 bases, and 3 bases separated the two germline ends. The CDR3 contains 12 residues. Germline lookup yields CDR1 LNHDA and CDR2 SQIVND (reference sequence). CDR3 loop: CASSIRNQPQHF. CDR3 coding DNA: TGTGCCAGTAGTATAAGAAATCAGCCCCAGCATTTT. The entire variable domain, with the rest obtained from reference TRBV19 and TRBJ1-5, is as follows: DGGITQSPKYLFRKEGQNVTLSCEQNLNHDAMYWYRQDPGQGLRLIYYSQIVNDFQKGDIAEGYSVSREKKESFPLTVTSAQKNPTAFYLCASSIRNQPQHFGDGTRLSIL.

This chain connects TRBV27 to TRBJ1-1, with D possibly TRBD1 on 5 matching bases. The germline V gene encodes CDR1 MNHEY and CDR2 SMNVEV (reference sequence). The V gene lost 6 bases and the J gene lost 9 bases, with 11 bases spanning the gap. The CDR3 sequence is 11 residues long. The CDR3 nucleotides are TGTGCCAGCAGATTTGCAGGGAAAGCTTTCTTT. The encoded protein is CASRFAGKAFF.